This TCR beta chain was identified in a study of beta chain features in type 1 diabetes. Study-wide results and limits: When Type 1 diabetes patients were examined, their TCRB CDR3s proved moderately but significantly shorter in all four CD4+ subsets. Any HLA-type effect on TCRB rearrangement remained unresolved here.

With V trimmed by 7 bases and J by 7 bases, 4 bases remained unmatched. Looked up from germline, CDR1 is MDHEN and CDR2 is SYDVKM. The CDR3 contains 13 residues. Remarks on this clone: Antigen: not known.

Expressed TCRB transcripts were sequenced, since all the RNA that had been isolated was reverse transcribed. TCRdb's table, derived via immunoSEQ multiplex PCR, lists solely in-frame clones and lacks some. Among 200,000 to 250,000 clones listed, over 11% were seen once. The rearrangement uses TRBV28 and TRBJ1-5; 10 bases are a match to TRBD1. The sample consisted of naive CD4+ T cells from blood. The source is a man younger than 40 with type 1 diabetes. The CDR3 spells CASTRDRGQPQHF. The CDR3 DNA reads as TGTGCCAGCACCCGGGACAGGGGCCAGCCCCAGCATTTT.